A selection of T cell receptor beta chains follows, all from one sample in a study of cytomegalovirus exposure and HLA in healthy donors. TCRdb's table, derived via immunoSEQ multiplex PCR, lists solely in-frame clones and lacks some. The table includes 95,000 to 150,000 clones, 83% detected once. The sequenced sample was PBMCs. The origin of the receptors is a middle-aged woman in good health and CMV-seropositive. CDR3s include the opening cysteine and the closing phenylalanine or tryptophan. The D gene is left open where the match is weak. For some rows the clone size is stated as once, few or many, or as a class when expanded; others skip it.

d_gene,j_gene,abundance,len,v_gene,CDR3nt,CDR3aa
TRBD2,TRBJ2-1,NA,15,TRBV7-7,TGTGCTAGCAGCTTAGTGTTAGCGGGTCCCAATGAGCAGTTCTTC,CASSLVLAGPNEQFF
NA,TRBJ2-7,once,15,TRBV27,TGTGCCAGCAGTTTAGCTGGGGGCGCCCGCTCCGAGCAGTACTTC,CASSLAGGARSEQYF
NA,TRBJ1-5,NA,14,TRBV28,TGTGCCACCGTGGGGAGTCCTACTTATCAGCCCCAGCATTTT,CATVGSPTYQPQHF
TRBD2,TRBJ2-3,NA,17,TRBV2,TGTGCCAGCAGTGAACCCTTTGCGGGAGACCGCACAGATACGCAGTATTTT,CASSEPFAGDRTDTQYF
NA,TRBJ2-1,once,13,TRBV27,TGTGCCAGCAGTTCGACTAGTTTCGTTGAGCAGTTCTTC,CASSSTSFVEQFF
NA,TRBJ1-2,NA,16,TRBV6-1,TGTGCCAGCAGTGAATCGTTGAGGAGACCGTACTATGGCTACACCTTC,CASSESLRRPYYGYTF
NA,TRBJ2-5,once,13,TRBV5-1,TGCGCCAGCAGCCGAGAGGCCCAAGAGACCCAGTACTTC,CASSREAQETQYF
TRBD1,TRBJ2-4,once,16,TRBV4-1,TGCGCCAGCAGCCATGGAACGACAGGGGCCAAAAACATTCAGTACTTC,CASSHGTTGAKNIQYF
TRBD1,TRBJ1-6,NA,16,TRBV7-9,TGTGCCAGCAGTAGTCCGGGACAGTATTCGGTCTCACCCCTCCACTTT,CASSSPGQYSVSPLHF
NA,TRBJ1-2,NA,13,TRBV27,TGTGCCAGCAGTTTGTCTGGAGCCTATGGCTACACCTTC,CASSLSGAYGYTF